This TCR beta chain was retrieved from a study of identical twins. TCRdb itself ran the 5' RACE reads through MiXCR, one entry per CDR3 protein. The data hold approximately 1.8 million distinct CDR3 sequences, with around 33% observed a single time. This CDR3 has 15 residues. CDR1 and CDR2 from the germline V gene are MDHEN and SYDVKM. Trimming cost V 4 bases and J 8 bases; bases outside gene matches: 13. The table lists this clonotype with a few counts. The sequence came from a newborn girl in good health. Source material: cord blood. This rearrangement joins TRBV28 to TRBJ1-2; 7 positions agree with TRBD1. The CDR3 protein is CASSYEQGRVVGYTF. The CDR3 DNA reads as TGTGCCAGCAGTTACGAACAGGGGCGCGTGGTGGGCTACACCTTC.